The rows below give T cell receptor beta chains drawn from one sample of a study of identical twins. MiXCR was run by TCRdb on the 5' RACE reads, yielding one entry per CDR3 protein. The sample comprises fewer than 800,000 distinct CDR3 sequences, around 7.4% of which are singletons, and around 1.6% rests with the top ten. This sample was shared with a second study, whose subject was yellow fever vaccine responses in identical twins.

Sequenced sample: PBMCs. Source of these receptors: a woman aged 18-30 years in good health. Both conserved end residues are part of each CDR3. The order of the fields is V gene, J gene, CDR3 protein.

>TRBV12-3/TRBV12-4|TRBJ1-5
CASSLEQGAGVRNQPQHF
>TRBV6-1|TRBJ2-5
CASNPAGQETQYF
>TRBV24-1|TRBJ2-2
CATSDLTDTGELFF
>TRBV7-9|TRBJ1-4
CASSLIREKLFF
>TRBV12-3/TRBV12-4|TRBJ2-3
CASSPDRVWDTQYF
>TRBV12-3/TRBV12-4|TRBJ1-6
CASRGGQGSDSPLHF
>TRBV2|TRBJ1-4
CASAGDGEKLFF
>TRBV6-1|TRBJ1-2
CATKRYREYYGYTF
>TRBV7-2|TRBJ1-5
CASSPRARGDGNQPQHF
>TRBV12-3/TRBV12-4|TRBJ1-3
CASSFGHGNTIYF
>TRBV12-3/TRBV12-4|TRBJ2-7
CASSRTGSYEQYF
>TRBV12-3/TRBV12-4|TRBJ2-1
CASSRNPGTEQFF
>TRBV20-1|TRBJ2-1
CSAGPIDSLYNEQFF
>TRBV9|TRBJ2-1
CASSVATSGLYEQFF
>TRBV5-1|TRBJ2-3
CASSLEGQGPDTQYF
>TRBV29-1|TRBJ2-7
CSVGGRASYEQYF
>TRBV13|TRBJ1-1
CASSLAGDRDTEAFF
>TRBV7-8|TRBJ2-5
CASSPEVWGWRSPETQYF
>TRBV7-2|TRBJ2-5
CASSLLRRVETQYF
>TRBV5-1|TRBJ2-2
CASSLSLVNTGELFF
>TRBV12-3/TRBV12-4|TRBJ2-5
CASSLQTSGRVETQYF
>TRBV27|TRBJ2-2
CASSLSMDRTNTGELFF
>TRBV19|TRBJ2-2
CASSFRLVQNTGELFF
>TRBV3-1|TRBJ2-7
CASSQGWESTGRSYEQYF
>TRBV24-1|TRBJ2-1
CATSRPGDAEQFF
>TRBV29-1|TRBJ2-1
CSVELELLNEQFF
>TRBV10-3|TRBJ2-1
CAISELAEPNEQFF
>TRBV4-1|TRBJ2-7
CASSQTGARAYEQYF
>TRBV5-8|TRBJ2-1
CASSSEGAGVSYNEQFF
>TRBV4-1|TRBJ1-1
CASSLSQTGKVEAFF
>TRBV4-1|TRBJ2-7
CASSYRRGTGDIAGGTYEQYF
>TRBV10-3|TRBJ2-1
CAIRWSDGAPFF
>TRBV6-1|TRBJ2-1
CASSQGSPYNEQFF
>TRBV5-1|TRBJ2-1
CASSWPNDRGYPPPRSYNEQFF
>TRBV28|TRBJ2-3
CASSIGTSGSQGTDTQYF
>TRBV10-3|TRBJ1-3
CAISALSGNTIYF
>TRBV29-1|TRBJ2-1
CSVYGTGGLNEQFF
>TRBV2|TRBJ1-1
CASRPLEVSEAFF
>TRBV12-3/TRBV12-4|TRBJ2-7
CASSFGRAGPVYEQYF
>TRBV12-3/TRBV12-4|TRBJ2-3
CASSDRATDTQYF
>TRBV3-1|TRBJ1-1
CASSLNGGGSEAFF
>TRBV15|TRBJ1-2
CATSLYLEGNYGYTF
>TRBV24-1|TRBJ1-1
CATSAETGTEAFF
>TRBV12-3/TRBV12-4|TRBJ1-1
CASSRDREGTEAFF
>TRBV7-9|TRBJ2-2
CASSSIETGTNTGELFF
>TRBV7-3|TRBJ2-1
CASSLEGTSGRNEQFF
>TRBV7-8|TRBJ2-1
CATQRRETGDEQFF
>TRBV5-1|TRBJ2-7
CASSFLAGEGEQYF
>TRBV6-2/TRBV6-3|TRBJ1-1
CAIRLTGNTEAFF